A few counts support the clone carrying this T cell receptor beta chain. The antigen is not known. Each sample had at least 6 million PBMCs isolated. This record belongs to a study of blood T cells in healthy people across ages. Study results and caveats: Versus aged donors, long-lived donors had higher diversity and more naive CD4+ cells.

A second PCR of 7 to 11 cycles used a sample-barcoded 5' primer and a J-beta primer mix. TCRdb independently ran MiXCR on the 5' RACE reads; one entry per CDR3 protein. The top ten hold approximately 3.6% of the sample, which has about 620,000 distinct CDR3 sequences, around 21% seen once. Germline CDR1 is DFQATT and CDR2 is SNEGSKA (reference sequence). The CDR3 totals 15 residues. The specimen sequenced was blood. The chain couples TRBV20-1 to TRBJ2-3, with 9 bases identical to TRBD2. The TCR originated in a man in his sixties or seventies in good health. The CDR3 reads CSGIATSGATDTQYF. DNA of the CDR3: TGCTCCGGGATTGCGACTAGCGGCGCCACAGATACGCAGTATTTT.